The subject of this entry is one T cell receptor (beta chain). The antigen remains undetermined. The data stem from a study of cytomegalovirus exposure and HLA in healthy donors. About the study: In terms of ancestry, the Caucasian-associated cluster contained roughly 80% of the approximately 400 genotyped donors.

Vbeta (60) and Jbeta (13) primers were used in the PCR. Assay: immunoSEQ multiplex PCR; the TCRdb copy retains only in-frame clones and omits some. The table includes roughly 130,000 clones, more than 80% detected once. Study-wide results and caveats: The study put about 180 TCR beta chains on its list as cytomegalovirus-associated.

Germline values: CDR1 SGHDT, CDR2 YYEEEE. The CDR3 sequence is 13 residues long. Trimming took 0 bases from V and 4 from J, leaving 8 bases between them. The sequencing sample was made of PBMCs. The rearrangement joins TRBV5-6 to TRBJ2-7; no clear D gene. The source of this sequence is a man aged 35 to 55 in good health and CMV-seronegative. CDR3 sequence (DNA): TGTGCCAGCAGCTTGGTCAGGTCTTACGAGCAGTACTTC. Translating it yields CASSLVRSYEQYF.